This T cell receptor beta chain was identified during a study of blood T cell repertoires in COVID-19. On the study more broadly: Spain, Italy and the United States supplied samples that represented acute and convalescent COVID-19. Sources were T cells, B-cell-depleted T cells, or PBMCs; the material itself was cDNA or gDNA.

The protocol was immunoSEQ multiplex PCR, while the TCRdb copy is restricted to in-frame clones and leaves out a portion. In the table there are 150,000 to 200,000 clones, around 86% of which are singletons. CDR3 size: 15 residues. Germline CDR1 is SGHNT and CDR2 is YYREEE (reference sequence). V was clipped by 4 bases and J by 3 bases; unmatched bases: 5. This receptor was obtained from a man aged 18-30 years with acute or convalescent COVID-19. V and J are TRBV5-4 and TRBJ2-1; 9 bases match TRBD1. The sample taken for sequencing was peripheral blood. CDR3 protein: CASSTDRGSYNEQFF. In DNA, the CDR3 is TGTGCCAGCAGCACGGACAGGGGAAGCTACAATGAGCAGTTCTTC.